Below are 2 T cell receptor beta chains sequenced from a single sample in a study of blood T cell repertoires in COVID-19. Assay: immunoSEQ multiplex PCR; the TCRdb copy retains only in-frame clones and omits some. The table lists 200,000 to 250,000 clones, approximately 80% of them singletons. The sequenced material came from peripheral blood. These receptors came from a woman aged 50 to 60 with acute or convalescent COVID-19.

J is TRBJ2-2 and V is TRBV7-8; 7 bases fit TRBD2. Germline CDR1 is SGHVS and CDR2 is FQNEAQ. The CDR3 contains 13 residues. V gave up 5 bases and J gave up 4 bases; unmatched junction bases: 1. The CDR3 sequence: CASSGEGTGELFF. The CDR3 DNA reads as TGTGCCAGCAGCGGGGAGGGCACCGGGGAGCTGTTTTTT.

This clone was recorded once. The chain employs TRBV27 and TRBJ1-6; TRBD1 aligns across 8 bases. This CDR3 is 15 amino acids long. Germline CDR1 and CDR2: MNHEY and SMNVEV (reference sequence). V was pared by 4 bases and J by 6 bases, with 5 bases of the junction left unmatched. CDR3 bases: TGTGCCAGCAGTTGGGACAGGAACGTTAATTCACCCCTCCACTTT. It codes for CASSWDRNVNSPLHF.